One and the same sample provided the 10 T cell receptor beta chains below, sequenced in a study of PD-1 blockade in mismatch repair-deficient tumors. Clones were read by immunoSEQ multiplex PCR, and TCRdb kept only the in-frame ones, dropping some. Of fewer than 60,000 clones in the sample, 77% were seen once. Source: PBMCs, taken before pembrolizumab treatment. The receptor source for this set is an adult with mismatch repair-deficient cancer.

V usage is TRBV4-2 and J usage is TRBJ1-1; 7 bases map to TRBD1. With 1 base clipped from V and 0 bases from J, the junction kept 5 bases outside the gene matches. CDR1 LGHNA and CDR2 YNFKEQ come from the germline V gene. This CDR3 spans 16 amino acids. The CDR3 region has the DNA TGTGCCAGCAGCCAAGCCTCGGGACAGCTGAACACTGAAGCTTTCTTT. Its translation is CASSQASGQLNTEAFF.

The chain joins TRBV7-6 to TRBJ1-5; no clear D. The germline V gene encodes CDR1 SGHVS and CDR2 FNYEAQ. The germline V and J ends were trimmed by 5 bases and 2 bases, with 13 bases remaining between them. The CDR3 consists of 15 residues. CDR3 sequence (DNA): TGTGCCAGCAGCGCCGACATCGACGGCAATCAGCCCCAGCATTTT. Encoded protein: CASSADIDGNQPQHF.

CDR3: CASSTIQYTGELFF. The CDR3 DNA reads TGTGCCAGCAGCACCATACAGTACACCGGGGAGCTGTTTTTT. The V and J genes are TRBV5-5 and TRBJ2-2; D is undetermined. V was cut by 4 bases and J by 3 bases, with 10 bases left in between. In germline, CDR1 is SGHKS, CDR2 YYEKEE (reference sequence). The CDR3 has 14 amino acids.

As DNA, the CDR3 is TGTGCCAGCAGTGAAGGGACAATACGCAATCAGCCCCAGCATTTT. This encodes CASSEGTIRNQPQHF. The gene calls are TRBV2 and TRBJ1-5, with D possibly TRBD1 on 5 matching bases. Trimming cost V 1 base and J 2 bases, with 9 bases left between them. The CDR3 has 15 amino acids. The germline V gene encodes CDR1 SNHLY and CDR2 FYNNEI.

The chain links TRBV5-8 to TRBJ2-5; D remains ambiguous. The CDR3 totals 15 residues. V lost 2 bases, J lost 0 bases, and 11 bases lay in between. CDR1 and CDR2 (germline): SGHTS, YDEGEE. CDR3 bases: TGTGCCAGCAGCTTCTGGGCGGAGCACCAAGAGACCCAGTACTTC. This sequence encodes CASSFWAEHQETQYF.

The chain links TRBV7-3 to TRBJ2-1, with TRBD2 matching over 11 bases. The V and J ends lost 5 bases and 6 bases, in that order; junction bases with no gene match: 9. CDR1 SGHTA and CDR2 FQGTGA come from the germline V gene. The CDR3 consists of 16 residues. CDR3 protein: CASSIPGLADPNEQFF. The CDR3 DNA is TGTGCCAGCAGCATACCGGGACTAGCGGACCCCAATGAGCAGTTCTTC.

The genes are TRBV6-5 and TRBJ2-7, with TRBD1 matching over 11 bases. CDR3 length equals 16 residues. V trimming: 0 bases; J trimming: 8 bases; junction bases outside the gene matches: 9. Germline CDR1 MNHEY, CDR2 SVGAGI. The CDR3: CASSYSRTGGLVKQYF. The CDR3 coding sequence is TGTGCCAGCAGTTACTCCAGGACAGGGGGCTTGGTGAAGCAGTACTTC.

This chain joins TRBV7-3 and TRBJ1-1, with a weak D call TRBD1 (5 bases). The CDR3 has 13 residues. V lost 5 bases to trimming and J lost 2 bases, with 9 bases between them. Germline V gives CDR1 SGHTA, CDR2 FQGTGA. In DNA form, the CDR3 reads TGTGCCAGCAGCCAGGGCCGAAACACTGAAGCTTTCTTT. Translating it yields CASSQGRNTEAFF. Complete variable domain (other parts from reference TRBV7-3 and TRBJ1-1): GAGVSQTPSNKVTEKGKYVELRCDPISGHTALYWYRQSLGQGPEFLIYFQGTGAADDSGLPNDRFFAVRPEGSVSTLKIQRTERGDSAVYLCASSQGRNTEAFFGQGTRLTVV.

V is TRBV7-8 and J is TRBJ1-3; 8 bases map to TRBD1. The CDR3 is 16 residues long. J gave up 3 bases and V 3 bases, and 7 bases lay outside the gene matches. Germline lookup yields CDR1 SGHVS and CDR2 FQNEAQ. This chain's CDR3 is CASSFDRGYGGNTIYF. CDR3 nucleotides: TGTGCCAGCAGCTTTGACAGGGGTTACGGTGGAAACACCATATATTTT. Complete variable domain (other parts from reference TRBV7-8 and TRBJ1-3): GAGVSQSPRYKVAKRGQDVALRCDPISGHVSLFWYQQALGQGPEFLTYFQNEAQLDKSGLPSDRFFAERPEGSVSTLKIQRTQQEDSAVYLCASSFDRGYGGNTIYFGEGSWLTVV.

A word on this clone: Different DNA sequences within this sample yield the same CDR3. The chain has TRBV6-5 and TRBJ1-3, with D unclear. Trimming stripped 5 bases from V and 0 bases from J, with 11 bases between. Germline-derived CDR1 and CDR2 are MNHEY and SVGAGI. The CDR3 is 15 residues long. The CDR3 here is CASSTTASSGNTIYF. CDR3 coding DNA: TGTGCCAGCAGTACTACAGCATCCTCTGGAAACACCATATATTTT.